Shown below are 21 T cell receptor beta chains from a single sample sequenced in a study of patients and donors after allogeneic stem cell transplantation. TCRdb independently ran MiXCR on the RT-PCR reads; one entry per CDR3 protein. There are roughly 200,000 distinct CDR3 sequences in the sample; around 41% occur only once, and approximately 32% lies in the top ten. Input material: blood, either unsorted or a sorted T cell fraction (not recorded which). The receptors originated from a human donor who was either an allogeneic HSCT recipient or a stem cell or donor lymphocyte infusion donor (not recorded which). It is not recorded whose cells these are; they may come from a transplant donor.

In its sample, this clonotype was seen a few times. The chain carries TRBV15 and TRBJ2-3; 11 nucleotides match TRBD2. In germline, CDR1 is LNHNV, CDR2 YYDKDF (reference sequence). Trimming cost V 1 base and J 0 bases; bases outside gene matches: 0. This CDR3 is built from 16 residues. This CDR3 is CATSRGLAGSTDTQYF. The CDR3 nucleotides are TGTGCCACCAGCAGAGGACTAGCGGGGAGCACAGATACGCAGTATTTT. The complete variable domain, with remaining parts taken from reference TRBV15 and TRBJ2-3, reads DAMVIQNPRYQVTQFGKPVTLSCSQTLNHNVMYWYQQKSSQAPKLLFHYYDKDFNNEADTPDNFQSRRPNTSFCFLDIRSPGLGDTAMYLCATSRGLAGSTDTQYFGPGTRLTVL.

The chain links TRBV5-6 to TRBJ2-7; 10 positions agree with TRBD2. CDR1 and CDR2 (germline): SGHDT, YYEEEE. This CDR3 comprises 14 residues. V lost 2 bases, J lost 2 bases, and 1 base stayed unmatched. The CDR3 DNA reads TGTGCCAGCAGCTTCGGACTAGCGGCCTACGAGCAGTACTTC. Protein sequence: CASSFGLAAYEQYF.

This clonotype was recorded a few times. The rearrangement uses TRBV5-6 and TRBJ2-7; D uncertain. Trimming took 1 base from V and 1 from J, leaving 6 bases between them. There are 13 residues in the CDR3. Germline V gives CDR1 SGHDT, CDR2 YYEEEE. This chain's CDR3 is CASSLSPSYEQYF. CDR3 in DNA: TGTGCCAGCAGCTTGTCTCCATCCTACGAGCAGTACTTC.

This chain connects TRBV6-5 to TRBJ1-5; D is unresolved. The CDR3 contains 15 residues. Germline values: CDR1 MNHEY, CDR2 SVGAGI. V lost 4 bases and J lost 3, with 13 bases in between. As DNA, the CDR3 is TGTGCCAGCAGTTCGTCGACGGAGTACAATCAGCCCCAGCATTTT. It is translated as CASSSSTEYNQPQHF.

The J gene is TRBJ2-1, the V gene TRBV9, with D possibly matching TRBD2 (5 bases). CDR1 and CDR2 (germline): SGDLS, YYNGEE. The CDR3 contains 17 residues. Trimming shortened V by 4 bases and J by 2 bases, and 19 bases separated the two germline ends. CDR3 bases: TGTGCCAGCAGCCCCCGCCGGGGTCCTTACCCCTACAATGAGCAGTTCTTC. Translation: CASSPRRGPYPYNEQFF.

This clonotype was found a few times. V and J are TRBV5-1 and TRBJ1-2, with 9 bases lining up with TRBD1. V shed 1 base, J shed 2 bases, and the junction held 6 bases outside the gene matches. The germline CDR1 and CDR2 sequences are SGHRS and YFSETQ. The CDR3 has 16 amino acids. The CDR3 here is CASSLRGQGVNYGYTF. In DNA form, the CDR3 reads TGCGCCAGCAGCTTGCGGGGACAGGGAGTAAACTATGGCTACACCTTC. The entire variable domain, with the rest obtained from reference TRBV5-1 and TRBJ1-2, is as follows: KAGVTQTPRYLIKTRGQQVTLSCSPISGHRSVSWYQQTPGQGLQFLFEYFSETQRNKGNFPGRFSGRQFSNSRSEMNVSTLELGDSALYLCASSLRGQGVNYGYTFGSGTRLTVV.

The chain recombines TRBV7-8 with TRBJ2-5; TRBD2 aligns across 7 bases. V lost 7 bases and J lost 5; bases outside the gene matches: 13. Germline V lookup: CDR1 SGHVS, CDR2 FQNEAQ. CDR3 length equals 15 residues. The CDR3 region is CASTGGLAGVETQYF. In DNA, the CDR3 is TGTGCCAGCACCGGGGGGTTAGCCGGTGTCGAGACCCAGTACTTC.

The chain combines TRBV3-1 with TRBJ2-2; D is unresolved. The V gene's germline CDR1 is LGHDT and CDR2 YNNKEL (reference sequence). Trimming pared 1 base from V and 6 bases from J, leaving 6 bases between. The CDR3 runs 13 residues. The CDR3 reads CASSQATAGELFF. The CDR3 bases are TGTGCCAGCAGCCAAGCGACGGCCGGGGAGCTGTTTTTT.

CDR3 in amino acids: CASSQGGTRETQYF. In DNA form, the CDR3 reads TGTGCCAGCAGCCAAGGTGGGACACGGGAGACCCAGTACTTC. The chain carries TRBV3-1 and TRBJ2-5, with TRBD1 as a possible D gene (6 bases). This CDR3 spans 14 amino acids. V lost 1 base and J lost 5, with 11 bases in between. Germline-derived CDR1 and CDR2 are LGHDT and YNNKEL (reference sequence).

This sequence joins TRBV4-2 and TRBJ1-1; D is uncertain. The CDR3 extends over 16 amino acids. V lost 1 base and J 3 bases, leaving 15 bases between the germline ends. Germline loops: CDR1 LGHNA, CDR2 YNFKEQ. CDR3 sequence: CASSQVAAAVHTEAFF. Written as DNA, the CDR3 is TGTGCCAGCAGCCAAGTTGCGGCAGCAGTTCACACTGAAGCTTTCTTT.

J is TRBJ2-5 and V is TRBV7-8; D is uncertain. Germline CDR1 is SGHVS and CDR2 is FQNEAQ. The germline V and J ends were trimmed by 1 base and 4 bases, with 13 bases remaining between them. The CDR3 extends over 15 amino acids. CDR3 in DNA: TGTGCCAGCAGCTTAGTTTGGGCTCTGGCAGAGACCCAGTACTTC. Translating gives CASSLVWALAETQYF.

The V gene is TRBV7-3, the J gene TRBJ2-1, with D possibly TRBD2 on 5 matching bases. Germline CDR1 reads SGHTA; CDR2 reads FQGTGA. The CDR3 loop spans 14 amino acids. The V gene lost 5 bases and the J gene lost 10 bases, with 18 bases spanning the gap. The chain's CDR3 is CASSPFLTSGEQFF. The DNA for the CDR3 is TGTGCCAGCAGCCCCTTCTTAACCTCGGGGGAGCAGTTCTTC.

This clonotype was observed a handful of times. The V gene is TRBV12-3 or TRBV12-4, the J gene TRBJ1-2, with a possible D match to TRBD1 (6 bases). CDR3 length: 13 residues. V was clipped by 6 bases and J by 4 bases, with 12 bases between them. The CDR3 nucleotides read TGTGCCAGCAGCTCAGGGGTCCGCTATGGCTACACCTTC. The encoded protein is CASSSGVRYGYTF.

This rearrangement joins TRBV29-1 to TRBJ2-3; D is unclear. The CDR3 has 12 amino acids. In germline, CDR1 is SQVTM, CDR2 ANQGSEA. Trimming pared 2 bases from V and 2 bases from J, leaving 5 bases between. In DNA form, the CDR3 reads TGCAGCGTTGAACAGGTCACAGATACGCAGTATTTT. This sequence encodes CSVEQVTDTQYF.

In this sample, this clonotype turned up a few times. The chain links TRBV24-1 to TRBJ2-1; D not certain. Germline lookup yields CDR1 KGHDR and CDR2 SFDVKD. The V end lost 8 bases, the J end lost 7 bases, and 8 bases lay between the germline ends. The CDR3 runs to 11 residues. The CDR3 region has the DNA TGTGCCACCAATGCCGGGAATGAGCAGTTCTTC. Encoded protein: CATNAGNEQFF.

This chain uses TRBV7-9 with TRBJ2-2; D gene uncertain. V was cut by 4 bases and J by 8 bases, with 8 bases left in between. The CDR3 runs 12 residues. CDR1 SEHNR and CDR2 FQNEAQ come from the germline V gene (reference sequence). This CDR3 is CASSWLRGELFF. The CDR3, as DNA: TGTGCCAGCAGCTGGCTACGTGGGGAGCTGTTTTTT.

This clonotype occurred a few times. The chain carries TRBV2 and TRBJ1-1; a possible D gene is TRBD1 (5 bases). The V and J ends lost 0 bases and 4 bases respectively, with 12 bases between them. The germline gives CDR1 SNHLY, CDR2 FYNNEI. This CDR3 is built from 15 residues. As DNA, the CDR3 is TGTGCCAGCAGTGAAGCTGGGGGTTGGGGCACTGAAGCTTTCTTT. Protein product: CASSEAGGWGTEAFF.

The chain uses TRBV6-6 and TRBJ1-1; 8 bases agree with TRBD1. Germline V gene data show CDR1 as MNHNY and CDR2 as SVGAGI (reference sequence). CDR3 length equals 17 residues. After removal of 4 bases from V and 1 base from J, the junction contained 11 bases not matched to a gene. The chain's CDR3 is CASSLYLLTGENTEAFF. For the CDR3, the DNA is TGTGCCAGCAGTTTGTACCTCTTGACAGGGGAGAACACTGAAGCTTTCTTT.

This clonotype has ten or more counts. This chain connects TRBV2 to TRBJ1-2; 10 nucleotides align to TRBD1. V shed 5 bases and J 6 bases; nucleotides not matched to a gene: 6. Germline V gives CDR1 SNHLY, CDR2 FYNNEI. The CDR3 covers 14 residues. The CDR3 sequence: CASSYRTGGNGYTF. The CDR3 DNA sequence: TGTGCCAGCAGTTATCGGACAGGGGGAAATGGCTACACCTTC.

The rearrangement uses TRBV9 and TRBJ2-1; D is possibly TRBD1 (5 bases). This CDR3 is built from 12 residues. V lost 0 bases and J lost 7, with 5 bases in between. Germline V gene sequence: CDR1 SGDLS, CDR2 YYNGEE. CDR3 amino acids: CASSVAGNEQFF. As DNA, the CDR3 is TGTGCCAGCAGCGTAGCAGGGAATGAGCAGTTCTTC.

This clonotype has a handful of counts. The J gene is TRBJ1-5, the V gene TRBV28, with 7 bases identical to TRBD1. Losses at the gene ends were 5 bases for V and 8 bases for J; bases not matched to a gene: 12. CDR1 is MDHEN and CDR2 is SYDVKM in the germline V gene. The CDR3 length is 15 residues. CDR3 region: CASSVGTVRREPQHF. CDR3 nucleotide sequence: TGTGCCAGCAGTGTAGGGACAGTTCGAAGGGAGCCCCAGCATTTT. Combining the CDR3 with reference TRBV28 and TRBJ1-5 gives the whole variable domain DVKVTQSSRYLVKRTGEKVFLECVQDMDHENMFWYRQDPGLGLRLIYFSYDVKMKEKGDIPEGYSVSREKKERFSLILESASTNQTSMYLCASSVGTVRREPQHFGDGTRLSIL.